This TCR beta chain was sequenced for a study of T cells after yellow fever vaccination. Study as a whole: Preparation of the low-cell-number fractions used SMART-Seq v4 Ultra Low Input. Notes on the study in general: The bulk population could contribute abundant contaminating clonotypes to FACS-sorted repertoires. Weaker in magnitude, the secondary response showed a faster peak on day 5 versus 15. Post-booster repertoires contained most primary-vaccination clones again (approximately 97% CD4, over 70% CD8).

TCRdb re-derived calls from the 5' RACE reads in MiXCR, one entry per CDR3 protein. This table holds more than 350,000 distinct CDR3 sequences, roughly 10% found once. Notes on this clonotype: Its antigen is not known.

The sample was PBMCs, taken on the day of the first yellow fever vaccination. The source is a man aged 18 to 29 who received the YFV17D yellow fever vaccine.

CDR3 coding DNA: TGCGCCAGCAGCCATTTTGCGATGACTATATCAGACAAGAATGAGCAGTTCTTC. Encoded protein: CASSHFAMTISDKNEQFF. This chain connects TRBV4-3 to TRBJ2-1; tentative D call: TRBD2 (5 bases). Trimming took 3 bases from V and 7 from J, leaving 25 bases between them. The CDR3 loop spans 18 amino acids. Germline assignment: CDR1 LGHNA and CDR2 YSLEER.